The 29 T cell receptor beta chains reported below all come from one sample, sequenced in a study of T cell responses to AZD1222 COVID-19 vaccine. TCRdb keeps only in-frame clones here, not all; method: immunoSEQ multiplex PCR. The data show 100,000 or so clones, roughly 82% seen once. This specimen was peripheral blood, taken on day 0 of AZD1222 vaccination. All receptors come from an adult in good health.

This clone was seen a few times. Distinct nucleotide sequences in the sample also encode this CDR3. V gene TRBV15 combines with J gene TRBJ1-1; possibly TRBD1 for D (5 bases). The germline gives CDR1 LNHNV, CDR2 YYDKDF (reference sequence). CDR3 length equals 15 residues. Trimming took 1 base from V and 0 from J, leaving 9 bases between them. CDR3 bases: TGTGCCACCAGCAGAGCCCGGGGCATGAACACTGAAGCTTTCTTT. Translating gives CATSRARGMNTEAFF. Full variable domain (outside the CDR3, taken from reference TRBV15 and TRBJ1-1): DAMVIQNPRYQVTQFGKPVTLSCSQTLNHNVMYWYQQKSSQAPKLLFHYYDKDFNNEADTPDNFQSRRPNTSFCFLDIRSPGLGDTAMYLCATSRARGMNTEAFFGQGTRLTVV.

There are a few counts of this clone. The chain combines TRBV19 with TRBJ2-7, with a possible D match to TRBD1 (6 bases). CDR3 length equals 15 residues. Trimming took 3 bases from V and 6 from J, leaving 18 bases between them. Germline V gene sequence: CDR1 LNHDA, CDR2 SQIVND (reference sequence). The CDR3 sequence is CASSISGTPRSEQYF. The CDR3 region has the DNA TGTGCCAGTAGTATTTCCGGGACACCGCGGTCCGAGCAGTACTTC.

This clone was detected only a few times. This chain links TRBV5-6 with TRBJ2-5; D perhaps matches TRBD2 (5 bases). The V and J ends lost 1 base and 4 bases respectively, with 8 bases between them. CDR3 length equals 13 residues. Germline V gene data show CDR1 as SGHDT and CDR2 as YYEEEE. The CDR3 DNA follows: TGTGCCAGCAGCTTGCGAGGGCGAGAGACCCAGTACTTC. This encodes CASSLRGRETQYF. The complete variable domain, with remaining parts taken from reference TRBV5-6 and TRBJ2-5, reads DAGVTQSPTHLIKTRGQQVTLRCSPKSGHDTVSWYQQALGQGPQFIFQYYEEEERQRGNFPDRFSGHQFPNYSSELNVNALLLGDSALYLCASSLRGRETQYFGPGTRLLVL.

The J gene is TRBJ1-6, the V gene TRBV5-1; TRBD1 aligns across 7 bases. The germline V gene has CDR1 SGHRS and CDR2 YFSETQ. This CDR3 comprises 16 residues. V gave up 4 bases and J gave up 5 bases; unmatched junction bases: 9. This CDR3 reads CASSPAPGTDNSPLHF. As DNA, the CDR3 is TGCGCCAGCAGCCCGGCCCCCGGGACAGATAATTCACCCCTCCACTTT.

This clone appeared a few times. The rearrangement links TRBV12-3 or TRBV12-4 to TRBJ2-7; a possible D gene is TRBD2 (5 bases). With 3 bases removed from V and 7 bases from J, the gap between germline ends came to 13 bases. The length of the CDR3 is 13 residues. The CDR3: CASSFGREIEQYF. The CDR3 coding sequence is TGTGCCAGCAGTTTTGGTCGGGAAATTGAGCAGTACTTC.

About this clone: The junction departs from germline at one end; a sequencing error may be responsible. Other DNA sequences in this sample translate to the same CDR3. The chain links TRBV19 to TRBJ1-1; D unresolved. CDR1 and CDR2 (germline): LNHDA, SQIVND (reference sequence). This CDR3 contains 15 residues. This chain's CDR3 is CASSIVGRGRTEAFF. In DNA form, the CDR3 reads TGCGCCAGTAGTATAGTCGGCCGGGGAAGAACTGAAGCTTTCTTT.

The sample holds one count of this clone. CDR3 DNA: TGTGCCAGCAGCCCCCCCGGGGGCGGGGTCAATACGCAGTATTTT. This encodes CASSPPGGGVNTQYF. This chain links TRBV7-9 with TRBJ2-3; D is possibly TRBD1 or TRBD2 (6 bases each). CDR1 SEHNR and CDR2 FQNEAQ come from the germline V gene (reference sequence). This CDR3 has 15 amino acids. V lost 5 bases and J 7 bases, leaving 19 bases between the germline ends.

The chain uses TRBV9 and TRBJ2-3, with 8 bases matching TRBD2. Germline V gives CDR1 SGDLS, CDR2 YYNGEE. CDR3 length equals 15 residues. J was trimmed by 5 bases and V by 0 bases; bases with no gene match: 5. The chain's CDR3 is CASSVAGGAGDTQYF. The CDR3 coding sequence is TGTGCCAGCAGCGTAGCCGGGGGGGCTGGAGATACGCAGTATTTT. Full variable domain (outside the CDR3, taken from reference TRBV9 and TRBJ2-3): DSGVTQTPKHLITATGQRVTLRCSPRSGDLSVYWYQQSLDQGLQFLIQYYNGEERAKGNILERFSAQQFPDLHSELNLSSLELGDSALYFCASSVAGGAGDTQYFGPGTRLTVL.

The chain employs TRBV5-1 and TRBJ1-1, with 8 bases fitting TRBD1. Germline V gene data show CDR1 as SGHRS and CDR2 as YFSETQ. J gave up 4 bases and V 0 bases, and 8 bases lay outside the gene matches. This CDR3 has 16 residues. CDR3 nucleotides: TGCGCCAGCAGCTTGGTTGGACAGGGTAGGAGCACTGAAGCTTTCTTT. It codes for CASSLVGQGRSTEAFF.

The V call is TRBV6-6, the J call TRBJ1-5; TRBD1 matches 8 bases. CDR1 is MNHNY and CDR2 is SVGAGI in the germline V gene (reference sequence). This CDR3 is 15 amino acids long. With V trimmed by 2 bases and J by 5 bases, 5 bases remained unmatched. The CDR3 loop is CASSYGQGSYQPQHF. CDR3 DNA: TGTGCCAGCAGTTACGGACAGGGCAGCTATCAGCCCCAGCATTTT.

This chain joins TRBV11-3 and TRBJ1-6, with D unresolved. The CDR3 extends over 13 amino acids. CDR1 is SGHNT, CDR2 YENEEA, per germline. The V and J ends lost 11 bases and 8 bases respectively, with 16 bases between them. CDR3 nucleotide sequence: TGTGCCGGCGGCGGACGGGTACATTCACCCCTCCACTTT. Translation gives CAGGGRVHSPLHF.

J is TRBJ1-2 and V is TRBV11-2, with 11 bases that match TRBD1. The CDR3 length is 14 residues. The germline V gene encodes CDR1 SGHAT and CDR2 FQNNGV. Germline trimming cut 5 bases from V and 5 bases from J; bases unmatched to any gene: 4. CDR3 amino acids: CASSPGDRGYGYTF. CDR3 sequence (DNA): TGTGCCAGCAGCCCCGGGGACAGGGGGTATGGCTACACCTTC.

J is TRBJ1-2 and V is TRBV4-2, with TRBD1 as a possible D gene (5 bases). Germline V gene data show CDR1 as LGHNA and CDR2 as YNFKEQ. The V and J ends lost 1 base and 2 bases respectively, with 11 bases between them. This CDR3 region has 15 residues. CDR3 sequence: CASSQGGGGNYGYTF. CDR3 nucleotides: TGTGCCAGCAGCCAAGGGGGGGGAGGGAACTATGGCTACACCTTC.

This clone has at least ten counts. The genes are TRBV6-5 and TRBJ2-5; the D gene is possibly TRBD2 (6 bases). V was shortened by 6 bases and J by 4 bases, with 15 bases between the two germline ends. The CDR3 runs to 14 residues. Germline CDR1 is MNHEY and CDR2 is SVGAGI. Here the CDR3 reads CASSSSGVRETQYF. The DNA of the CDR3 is TGTGCCAGCAGCTCCTCGGGGGTCAGAGAGACCCAGTACTTC.

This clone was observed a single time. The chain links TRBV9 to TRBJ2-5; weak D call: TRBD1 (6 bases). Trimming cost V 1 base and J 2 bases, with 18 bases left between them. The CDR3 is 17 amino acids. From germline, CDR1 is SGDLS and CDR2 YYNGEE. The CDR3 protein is CASSVSVTPQGQETQYF. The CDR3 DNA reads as TGTGCCAGCAGCGTATCCGTAACCCCACAGGGTCAAGAGACCCAGTACTTC.

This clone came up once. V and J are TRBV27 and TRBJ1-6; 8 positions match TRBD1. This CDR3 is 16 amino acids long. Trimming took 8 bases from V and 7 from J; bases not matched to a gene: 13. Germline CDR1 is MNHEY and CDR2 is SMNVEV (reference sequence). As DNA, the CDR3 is TGTGCCAGCCACCCCCACGGACAGGGTCGAAATTCACCCCTCCACTTT. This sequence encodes CASHPHGQGRNSPLHF.

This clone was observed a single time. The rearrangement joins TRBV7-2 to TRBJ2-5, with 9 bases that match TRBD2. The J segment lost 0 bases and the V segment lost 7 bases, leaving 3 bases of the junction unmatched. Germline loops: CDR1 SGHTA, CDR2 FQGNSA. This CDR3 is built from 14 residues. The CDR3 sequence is CASTSGGYQETQYF. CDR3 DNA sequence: TGTGCCAGCACGAGCGGGGGGTACCAAGAGACCCAGTACTTC.

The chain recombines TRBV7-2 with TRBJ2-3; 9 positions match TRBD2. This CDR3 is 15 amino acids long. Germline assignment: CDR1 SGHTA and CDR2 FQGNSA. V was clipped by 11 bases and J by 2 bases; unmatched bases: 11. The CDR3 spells CAGKSGGHPTDTQYF. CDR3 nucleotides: TGTGCCGGCAAAAGCGGGGGGCACCCCACAGATACGCAGTATTTT.

The CDR3 DNA sequence: TGCGCCAGCAGCCAAACTAGCGCAGTCGATCCAGATACGCAGTATTTT. Protein product: CASSQTSAVDPDTQYF. The chain carries TRBV4-3 and TRBJ2-3; 7 nucleotides agree with TRBD2. Trimming removed 2 bases from V and 4 bases from J; junction bases left unmatched: 9. The CDR3 length is 16 residues. The germline V gene encodes CDR1 LGHNA and CDR2 YSLEER.

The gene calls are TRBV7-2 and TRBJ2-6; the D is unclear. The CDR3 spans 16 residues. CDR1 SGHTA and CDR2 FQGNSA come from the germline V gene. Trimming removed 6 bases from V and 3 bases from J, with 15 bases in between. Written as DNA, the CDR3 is TGTGCCAGCAGTCAGGCAGGCCTCAATGGGGCCAACGTCCTGACTTTC. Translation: CASSQAGLNGANVLTF.

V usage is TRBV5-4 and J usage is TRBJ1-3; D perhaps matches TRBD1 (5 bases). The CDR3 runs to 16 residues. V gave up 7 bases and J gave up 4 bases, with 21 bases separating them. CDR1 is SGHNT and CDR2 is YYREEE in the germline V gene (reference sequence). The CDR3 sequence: CASASRLAGPGNTIYF. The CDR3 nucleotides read TGTGCCAGCGCCTCCCGTCTGGCGGGGCCCGGAAACACCATATATTTT.

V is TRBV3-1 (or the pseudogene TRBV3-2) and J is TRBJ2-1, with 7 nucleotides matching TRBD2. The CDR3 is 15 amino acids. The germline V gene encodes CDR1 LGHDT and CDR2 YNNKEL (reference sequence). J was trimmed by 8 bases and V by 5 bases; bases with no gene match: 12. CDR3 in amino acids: CASSSSGTREDEQFF. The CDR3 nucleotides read TGTGCCAGCAGCTCCTCCGGGACCCGGGAGGATGAGCAGTTCTTC.

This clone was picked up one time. CDR3 sequence (DNA): TGCGCCAGCAGCCAAGGGACAGCCAGAGTCAACTATGGCTACACCTTC. Encoded protein: CASSQGTARVNYGYTF. The chain combines TRBV4-3 with TRBJ1-2; a possible D gene is TRBD1 (6 bases). Germline CDR1 LGHNA, CDR2 YSLEER. The CDR3 is 16 residues long. Deletions cut 1 base from V and 2 bases from J, with 14 bases between.

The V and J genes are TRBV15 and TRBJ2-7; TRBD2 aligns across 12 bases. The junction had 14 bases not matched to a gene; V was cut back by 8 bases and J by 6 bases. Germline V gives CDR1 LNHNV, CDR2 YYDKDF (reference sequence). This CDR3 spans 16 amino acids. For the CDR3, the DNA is TGTGCCACCCTAGCGGGGGGGTCCTTTTCTTTCGGCGAGCAGTACTTC. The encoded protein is CATLAGGSFSFGEQYF.

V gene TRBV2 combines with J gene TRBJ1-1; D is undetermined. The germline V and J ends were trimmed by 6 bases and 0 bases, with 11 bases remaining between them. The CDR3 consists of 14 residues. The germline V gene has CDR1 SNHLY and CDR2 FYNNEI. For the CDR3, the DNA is TGTGCCAGCAGCTCCAGAATTATGAACACTGAAGCTTTCTTT. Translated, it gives CASSSRIMNTEAFF.

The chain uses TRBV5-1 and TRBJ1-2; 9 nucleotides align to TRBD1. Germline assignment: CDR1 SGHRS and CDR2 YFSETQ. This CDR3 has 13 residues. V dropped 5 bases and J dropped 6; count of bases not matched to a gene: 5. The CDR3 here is CASSTTGGHGYTF. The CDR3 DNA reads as TGCGCCAGCAGTACGACAGGGGGTCATGGCTACACCTTC.

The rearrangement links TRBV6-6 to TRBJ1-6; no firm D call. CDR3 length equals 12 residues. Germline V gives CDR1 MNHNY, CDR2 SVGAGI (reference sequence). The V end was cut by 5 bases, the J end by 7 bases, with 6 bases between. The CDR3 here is CASSRVNSPLHF. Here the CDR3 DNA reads TGTGCCAGCAGTAGGGTAAATTCACCCCTCCACTTT.

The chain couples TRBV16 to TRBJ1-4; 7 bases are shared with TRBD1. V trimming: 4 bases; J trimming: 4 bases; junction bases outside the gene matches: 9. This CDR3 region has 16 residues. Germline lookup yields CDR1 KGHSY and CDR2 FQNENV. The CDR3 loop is CASSRRDSVINEKLFF. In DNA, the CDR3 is TGTGCCAGCAGCCGACGGGACAGCGTTATTAATGAAAAACTGTTTTTT.

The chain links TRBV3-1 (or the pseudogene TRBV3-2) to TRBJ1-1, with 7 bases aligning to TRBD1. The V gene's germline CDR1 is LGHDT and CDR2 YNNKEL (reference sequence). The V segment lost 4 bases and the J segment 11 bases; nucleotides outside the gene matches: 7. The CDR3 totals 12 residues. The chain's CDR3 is CASSPRTGPAFF. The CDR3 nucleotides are TGTGCCAGCAGCCCTAGGACAGGCCCCGCTTTCTTT.